The 20 T cell receptor beta chains reported below all come from one sample, sequenced in a study of blood T cells in healthy people across ages. Next came a second PCR, run for roughly 6 to 11 cycles, which used a sample-barcoded 5' primer along with a J-beta primer mix. Each CDR3 protein gets one entry after TCRdb re-called the 5' RACE reads with MiXCR. Here the sample spans 750,000 to 850,000 distinct CDR3 sequences, approximately 25% being singletons. These data are also associated with another study on T cells of mothers and their children.

The specimen was blood. The source is a boy between 10 and 17 years old in good health.

This clonotype has more than one count but fewer than ten. The chain links TRBV29-1 to TRBJ2-3; unclear D gene. V was cut by 2 bases and J by 4 bases, with 7 bases left in between. CDR1 and CDR2 (germline): SQVTM, ANQGSEA. CDR3 length: 12 amino acids. The CDR3 here is CSVEWRADTQYF. CDR3 sequence (DNA): TGCAGCGTTGAATGGCGCGCAGATACGCAGTATTTT.

As DNA, the CDR3 is TGTGCCAGCAGCTCCCGGACTAGCGGAGAAGTTTCCTACAATGAGCAGTTCTTC. It yields the protein CASSSRTSGEVSYNEQFF. The rearrangement uses TRBV7-2 and TRBJ2-1; 10 bases map to TRBD2. The CDR3 covers 18 residues. V trimming: 4 bases; J trimming: 1 base; junction bases outside the gene matches: 10. Germline V gives CDR1 SGHTA, CDR2 FQGNSA. The whole variable domain, remainder taken from reference TRBV7-2 and TRBJ2-1, is GAGVSQSPSNKVTEKGKDVELRCDPISGHTALYWYRQSLGQGLEFLIYFQGNSAPDKSGLPSDRFSAERTGGSVSTLTIQRTQQEDSAVYLCASSSRTSGEVSYNEQFFGPGTRLTVL.

This clonotype was seen only a few times. The chain combines TRBV9 with TRBJ1-4; 7 nucleotides line up with TRBD1. The junction had 11 bases not matched to a gene; V was cut back by 4 bases and J by 8 bases. Germline V CDR1 and CDR2: SGDLS, YYNGEE. CDR3 length equals 15 residues. Here the CDR3 reads CASSLTTGRREKLFF. In DNA, the CDR3 is TGTGCCAGCAGCCTAACGACAGGGAGGAGGGAAAAACTGTTTTTT.

This clonotype was seen only a few times. The V gene is TRBV6-1, the J gene TRBJ1-2, with 7 bases matching TRBD1. Germline assignment: CDR1 MNHNS and CDR2 SASEGT. This CDR3 is 16 amino acids long. Unmatched junction bases numbered 8, after V lost 0 bases and J lost 4 bases. The DNA of the CDR3 is TGTGCCAGCAGTGAAGCTTACGACAGGGTTGCCTATGGCTACACCTTC. Translation gives CASSEAYDRVAYGYTF.

The chain recombines TRBV7-9 with TRBJ2-1; no reliable D call. The CDR3 loop spans 12 amino acids. V was trimmed by 1 base and J by 9 bases, leaving 7 bases between them. In germline, CDR1 is SEHNR, CDR2 FQNEAQ (reference sequence). CDR3 region: CASSLGDSEQFF. The CDR3 bases are TGTGCCAGCAGCTTAGGAGATAGTGAGCAGTTCTTC.

The chain has TRBV5-1 and TRBJ2-5; TRBD2 might be the D (6 bases). The DNA end lines up better with TRBJ2-7; the J call may be wrong. Germline V lookup: CDR1 SGHRS, CDR2 YFSETQ. This CDR3 region has 17 residues. The DNA for the CDR3 is TGCGCCAGCAGCTTGGCCGAGGTGGCGGGGCGAAGCTACGAGCAGTACTTC. Its translation is CASSLAEVAGRSYEQYF.

This clonotype was counted only a few times. One end of the junction fails to match germline, which may point to a read error. The gene calls are TRBV4-1 and TRBJ2-5; no firm D call. Per germline, CDR1 MGHRA and CDR2 YSYEKL. The length of the CDR3 is 11 residues. Here the CDR3 reads CASSQGLRKFF. The CDR3 coding sequence is TGCGCCAGCAGCCAGGGTCTGCGGAAGTTCTTC.

This clonotype was picked up a small number of times. The chain joins TRBV28 to TRBJ2-3; 7 bases match TRBD2. The germline V gene encodes CDR1 MDHEN and CDR2 SYDVKM. The CDR3 runs 15 residues. J lost 6 bases, V lost 5 bases, and 11 bases had no gene match. The DNA for the CDR3 is TGTGCCAGCAGTCCAAGCGGCGGGAGCCTTGATACGCAGTATTTT. It specifies CASSPSGGSLDTQYF. Together with reference TRBV28 and TRBJ2-3, the CDR3 gives the full variable domain: DVKVTQSSRYLVKRTGEKVFLECVQDMDHENMFWYRQDPGLGLRLIYFSYDVKMKEKGDIPEGYSVSREKKERFSLILESASTNQTSMYLCASSPSGGSLDTQYFGPGTRLTVL.

J is TRBJ2-7 and V is TRBV5-1; TRBD1 matches at 7 bases. Trimming at V came to 4 bases and at J to 2 bases, leaving 6 bases not matched to a gene. Germline loops: CDR1 SGHRS, CDR2 YFSETQ. The CDR3 loop spans 14 amino acids. CDR3: CASSRTGSAYEQYF. The CDR3 coding sequence is TGCGCCAGCAGCCGGACAGGCTCGGCCTACGAGCAGTACTTC.

J is TRBJ1-4 and V is TRBV9, with 7 nucleotides matching TRBD1. CDR3 length: 15 amino acids. The J segment lost 5 bases and the V segment lost 0 bases, leaving 4 bases of the junction unmatched. The germline gives CDR1 SGDLS, CDR2 YYNGEE. The CDR3 reads CASSVATGRNEKLFF. The CDR3 region has the DNA TGTGCCAGCAGCGTAGCGACAGGGAGAAATGAAAAACTGTTTTTT.

This clonotype came up a few times. The chain couples TRBV20-1 to TRBJ2-1; D call uncertain. Trimming pared 3 bases from V and 8 bases from J, leaving 14 bases between. The CDR3 has 13 residues. Germline assignment: CDR1 DFQATT and CDR2 SNEGSKA (reference sequence). The CDR3 sequence: CSARIRRLDEQFF. The DNA for the CDR3 is TGCAGTGCTAGGATACGTAGATTGGATGAGCAGTTCTTC.

V and J are TRBV7-2 and TRBJ2-1, with D tentatively TRBD1 (6 bases). CDR3 length: 21 residues. Germline CDR1 SGHTA, CDR2 FQGNSA. Trimming left V 1 base short and J 0 bases short, with 25 bases between. The CDR3 DNA reads TGTGCCAGCAGCTTAGTAGGCGAACAGGGCTCCCGGCGACTCTCCTACAATGAGCAGTTCTTC. Encoded protein: CASSLVGEQGSRRLSYNEQFF.

The rearrangement links TRBV7-6 to TRBJ2-5; TRBD2 matches 8 bases. Trimming took 3 bases from V and 5 from J; bases not matched to a gene: 20. The CDR3 sequence is 19 residues long. Per germline, CDR1 SGHVS and CDR2 FNYEAQ. CDR3 protein: CASSFLSLWGREEVETQYF. The CDR3 DNA reads as TGTGCCAGCAGCTTCCTCTCTCTGTGGGGGCGGGAGGAGGTGGAGACCCAGTACTTC.

V gene TRBV5-1 combines with J gene TRBJ2-1; 8 bases fit TRBD1. Germline V gene data show CDR1 as SGHRS and CDR2 as YFSETQ. The CDR3 runs 16 residues. The trim removed 3 bases at V and 3 bases at J, leaving 8 bases unmatched. The CDR3, as DNA: TGCGCCAGCAGCTCGGGACAGGCATACTACTACAATGAGCAGTTCTTC. Its protein is CASSSGQAYYYNEQFF.

This clonotype came up a few times. The chain has TRBV14 and TRBJ2-5; possible D gene TRBD2, 5 bases. Germline CDR1 reads SGHDN; CDR2 reads FVKESK. The CDR3 is 17 amino acids. V was cut by 2 bases and J by 5 bases, with 21 bases left in between. CDR3 DNA: TGTGCCAGCAGCCAACTACATTCGGGGTTCTGGATGGAGACCCAGTACTTC. Protein sequence: CASSQLHSGFWMETQYF.

This clonotype was counted a few times. The chain recombines TRBV5-1 with TRBJ1-1, with D possibly TRBD1 on 6 matching bases. Germline values: CDR1 SGHRS, CDR2 YFSETQ. CDR3 length: 15 amino acids. V dropped 1 base and J dropped 0 bases, with 10 bases sitting between them. CDR3 protein: CASSLPGAVNTEAFF. The CDR3 DNA reads TGCGCCAGCAGCTTGCCGGGGGCAGTGAACACTGAAGCTTTCTTT.

This clonotype appeared many times. CDR3 in DNA: TGTGCCAGCAGCGCCGAGGGGGATGAGCAGTTCTTC. This gives the protein CASSAEGDEQFF. This chain joins TRBV9 and TRBJ2-1, with TRBD1 as a possible D gene (6 bases). Germline V gives CDR1 SGDLS, CDR2 YYNGEE. The V end lost 3 bases, the J end lost 8 bases, and 9 bases lay between the germline ends. There are 12 residues in the CDR3.

This clonotype was detected a few times. The J gene is TRBJ2-7, the V gene TRBV5-1; tentative D call: TRBD1 (6 bases). Looked up from germline, CDR1 is SGHRS and CDR2 is YFSETQ. Trimming removed 4 bases at V and 2 bases at J, with 7 bases between. This CDR3 contains 12 residues. CDR3 sequence (DNA): TGCGCCAGCAGCGGGGACACCTACGAGCAGTACTTC. It translates to CASSGDTYEQYF. The full variable domain, completed using reference TRBV5-1 and TRBJ2-7, is KAGVTQTPRYLIKTRGQQVTLSCSPISGHRSVSWYQQTPGQGLQFLFEYFSETQRNKGNFPGRFSGRQFSNSRSEMNVSTLELGDSALYLCASSGDTYEQYFGPGTRLTVT.

This clonotype was found a few times. The V and J genes are TRBV20-1 and TRBJ2-5; 8 nucleotides line up with TRBD2. The CDR3 consists of 15 residues. CDR1 is DFQATT and CDR2 is SNEGSKA in the germline V gene (reference sequence). V was pared by 0 bases and J by 5 bases, with 8 bases of the junction left unmatched. DNA for the CDR3: TGCAGTGCTAGAGATGTCGCGGGGGGCCGGGAGACCCAGTACTTC. Encoded protein: CSARDVAGGRETQYF.

This clonotype was counted between two and nine times. The V gene is TRBV20-1, the J gene TRBJ1-1; D might be TRBD1 (5 bases). With 0 bases removed from V and 1 base from J, the gap between germline ends came to 18 bases. There are 17 residues in the CDR3. Looked up from germline, CDR1 is DFQATT and CDR2 is SNEGSKA (reference sequence). The CDR3 is CSARDFRDRFSNTEAFF. The CDR3 bases are TGCAGTGCTAGAGATTTTCGGGACCGATTCTCGAACACTGAAGCTTTCTTT.